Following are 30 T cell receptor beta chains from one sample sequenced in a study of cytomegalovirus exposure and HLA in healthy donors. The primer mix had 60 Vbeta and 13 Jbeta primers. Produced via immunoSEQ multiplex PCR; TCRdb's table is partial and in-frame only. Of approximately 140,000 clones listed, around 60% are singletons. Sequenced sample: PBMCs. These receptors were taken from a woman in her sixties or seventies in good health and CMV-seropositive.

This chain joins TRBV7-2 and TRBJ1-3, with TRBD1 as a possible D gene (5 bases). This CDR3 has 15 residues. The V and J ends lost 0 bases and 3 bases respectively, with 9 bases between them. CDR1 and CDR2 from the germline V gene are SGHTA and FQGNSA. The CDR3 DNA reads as TGTGCCAGCAGCTTAGCCCAGGGTATTGGAAACACCATATATTTT. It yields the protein CASSLAQGIGNTIYF.

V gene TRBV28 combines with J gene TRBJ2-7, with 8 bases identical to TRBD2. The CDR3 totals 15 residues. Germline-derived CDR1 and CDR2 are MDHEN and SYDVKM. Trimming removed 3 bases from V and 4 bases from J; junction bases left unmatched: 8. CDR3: CASSFPGGGRYEQYF. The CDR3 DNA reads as TGTGCCAGCAGTTTCCCCGGGGGGGGCAGGTACGAGCAGTACTTC.

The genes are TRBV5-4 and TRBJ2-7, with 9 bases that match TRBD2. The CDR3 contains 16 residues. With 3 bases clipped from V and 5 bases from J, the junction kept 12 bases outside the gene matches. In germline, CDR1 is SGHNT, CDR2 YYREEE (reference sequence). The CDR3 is CASSSPGLLAGNEQYF. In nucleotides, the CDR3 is TGTGCCAGCAGCTCCCCCGGACTGCTAGCGGGAAACGAGCAGTACTTC.

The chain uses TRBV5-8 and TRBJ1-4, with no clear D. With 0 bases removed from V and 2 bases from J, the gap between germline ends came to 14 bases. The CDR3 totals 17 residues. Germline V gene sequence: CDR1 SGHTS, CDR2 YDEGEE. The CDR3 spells CASSLGGTLGTNEKLFF. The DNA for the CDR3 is TGTGCCAGCAGCTTGGGCGGAACCCTCGGGACTAATGAAAAACTGTTTTTT. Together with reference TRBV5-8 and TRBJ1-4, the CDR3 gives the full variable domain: EAGVTQSPTHLIKTRGQQATLRCSPISGHTSVYWYQQALGLGLQFLLWYDEGEERNRGNFPPRFSGRQFPNYSSELNVNALELEDSALYLCASSLGGTLGTNEKLFFGSGTQLSVL.

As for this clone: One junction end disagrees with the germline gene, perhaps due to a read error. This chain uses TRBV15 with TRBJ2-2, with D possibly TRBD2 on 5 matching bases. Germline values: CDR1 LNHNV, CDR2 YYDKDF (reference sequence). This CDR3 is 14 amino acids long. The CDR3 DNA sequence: TGTGCCACCAGCAGACTTTCGAACACCGGGGAGCCGTTTTTT. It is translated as CATSRLSNTGEPFF.

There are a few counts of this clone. CDR3 in amino acids: CASTGEDYGYTF. CDR3 coding DNA: TGTGCCTCGACAGGGGAAGACTATGGCTACACCTTC. The rearrangement joins TRBV2 to TRBJ1-2; TRBD1 agrees at 8 bases. V lost 11 bases and J lost 3; bases outside the gene matches: 5. The germline gives CDR1 SNHLY, CDR2 FYNNEI. The CDR3 length is 12 residues.

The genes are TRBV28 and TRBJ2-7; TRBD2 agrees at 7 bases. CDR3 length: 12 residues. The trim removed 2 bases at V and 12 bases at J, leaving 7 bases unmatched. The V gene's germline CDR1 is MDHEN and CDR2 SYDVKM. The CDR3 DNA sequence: TGTGCCAGCAGTTTAGTCGGCGGGAGCTCGTACTTC. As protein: CASSLVGGSSYF.

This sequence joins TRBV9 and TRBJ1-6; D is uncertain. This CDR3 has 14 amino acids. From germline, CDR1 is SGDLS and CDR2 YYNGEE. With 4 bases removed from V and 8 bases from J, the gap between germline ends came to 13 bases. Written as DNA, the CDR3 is TGTGCCAGCAGCCCACTCCGAGGGTATTCACCCCTCCACTTT. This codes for CASSPLRGYSPLHF. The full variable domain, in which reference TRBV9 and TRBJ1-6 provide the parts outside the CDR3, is DSGVTQTPKHLITATGQRVTLRCSPRSGDLSVYWYQQSLDQGLQFLIQYYNGEERAKGNILERFSAQQFPDLHSELNLSSLELGDSALYFCASSPLRGYSPLHFGNGTRLTVT.

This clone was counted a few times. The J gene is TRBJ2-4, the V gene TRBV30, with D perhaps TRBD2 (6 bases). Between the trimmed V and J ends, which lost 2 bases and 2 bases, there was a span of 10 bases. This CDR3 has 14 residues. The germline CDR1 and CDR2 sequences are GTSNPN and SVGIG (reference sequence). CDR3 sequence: CAWSPGTSKNIQYF. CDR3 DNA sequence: TGTGCCTGGAGTCCCGGGACTTCCAAAAACATTCAGTACTTC.

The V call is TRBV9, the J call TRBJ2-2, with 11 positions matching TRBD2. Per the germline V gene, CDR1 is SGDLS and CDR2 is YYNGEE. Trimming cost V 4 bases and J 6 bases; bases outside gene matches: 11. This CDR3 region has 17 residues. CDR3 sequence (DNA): TGTGCCAGCAGCTCTACAACTAGCGGGAGCGGAGCCGGGGAGCTGTTTTTT. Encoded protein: CASSSTTSGSGAGELFF.

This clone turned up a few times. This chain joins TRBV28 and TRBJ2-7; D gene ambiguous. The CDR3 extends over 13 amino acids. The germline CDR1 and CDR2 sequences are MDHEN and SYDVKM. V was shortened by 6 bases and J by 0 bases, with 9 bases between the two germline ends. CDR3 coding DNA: TGTGCCAGCAGGCAGCACAGCTCCTACGAGCAGTACTTC. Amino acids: CASRQHSSYEQYF.

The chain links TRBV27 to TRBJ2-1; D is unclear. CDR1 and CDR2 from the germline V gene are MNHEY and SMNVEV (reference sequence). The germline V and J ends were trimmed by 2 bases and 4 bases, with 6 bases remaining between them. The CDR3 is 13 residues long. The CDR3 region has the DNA TGTGCCAGCAGTTTAGCGTCTTACAATGAGCAGTTCTTC. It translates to CASSLASYNEQFF.

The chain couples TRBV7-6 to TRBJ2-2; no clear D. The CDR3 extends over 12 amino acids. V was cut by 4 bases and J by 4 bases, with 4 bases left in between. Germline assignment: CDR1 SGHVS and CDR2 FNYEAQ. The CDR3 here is CASSSRTGELFF. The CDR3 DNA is TGTGCCAGCAGCTCCCGCACCGGGGAGCTGTTTTTT. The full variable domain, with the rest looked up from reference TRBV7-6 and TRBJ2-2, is GAGVSQSPRYKVTKRGQDVALRCDPISGHVSLYWYRQALGQGPEFLTYFNYEAQQDKSGLPNDRFSAERPEGSISTLTIQRTEQRDSAMYRCASSSRTGELFFGEGSRLTVL.

CDR3 bases: TGTGCCACCAGCACAGGACAGGGGGCGCAGGCCGGGGAGCTGTTTTTT. Amino acid sequence: CATSTGQGAQAGELFF. The chain is built from TRBV15 and TRBJ2-2; TRBD1 agrees at 11 bases. Trimming removed 4 bases from V and 6 bases from J; junction bases left unmatched: 7. CDR1 is LNHNV and CDR2 is YYDKDF in the germline V gene (reference sequence). This CDR3 comprises 16 residues. The whole variable domain, remainder taken from reference TRBV15 and TRBJ2-2, is DAMVIQNPRYQVTQFGKPVTLSCSQTLNHNVMYWYQQKSSQAPKLLFHYYDKDFNNEADTPDNFQSRRPNTSFCFLDIRSPGLGDTAMYLCATSTGQGAQAGELFFGEGSRLTVL.

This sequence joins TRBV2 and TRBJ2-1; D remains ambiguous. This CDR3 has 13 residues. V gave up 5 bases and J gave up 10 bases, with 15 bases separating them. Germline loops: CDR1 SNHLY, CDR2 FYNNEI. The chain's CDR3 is CASSNIANQEQFF. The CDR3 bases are TGTGCCAGCAGTAACATAGCAAACCAAGAGCAGTTCTTC. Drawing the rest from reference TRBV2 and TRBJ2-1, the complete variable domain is EPEVTQTPSHQVTQMGQEVILRCVPISNHLYFYWYRQILGQKVEFLVSFYNNEISEKSEIFDDQFSVERPDGSNFTLKIRSTKLEDSAMYFCASSNIANQEQFFGPGTRLTVL.

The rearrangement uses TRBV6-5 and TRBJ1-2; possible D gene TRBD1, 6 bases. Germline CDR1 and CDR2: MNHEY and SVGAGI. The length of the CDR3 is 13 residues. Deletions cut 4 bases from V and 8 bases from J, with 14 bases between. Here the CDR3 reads CASSLTGPGGYTF. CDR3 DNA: TGTGCCAGCAGTTTAACAGGGCCGGGGGGCTACACCTTC.

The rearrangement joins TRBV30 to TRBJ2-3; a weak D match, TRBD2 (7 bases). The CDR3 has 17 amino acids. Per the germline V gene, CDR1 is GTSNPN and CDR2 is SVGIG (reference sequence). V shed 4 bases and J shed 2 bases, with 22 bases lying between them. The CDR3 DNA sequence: TGTGCCTGGAATCGGGGGCGCCGGACTAGTGCCACAGATACGCAGTATTTT. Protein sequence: CAWNRGRRTSATDTQYF.

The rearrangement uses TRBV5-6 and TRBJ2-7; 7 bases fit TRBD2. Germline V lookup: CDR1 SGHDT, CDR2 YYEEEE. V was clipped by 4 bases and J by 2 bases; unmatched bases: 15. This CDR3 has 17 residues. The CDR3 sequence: CASSPNGRAPGPYEQYF. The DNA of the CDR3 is TGTGCCAGCAGCCCTAATGGGAGGGCTCCAGGCCCCTACGAGCAGTACTTC.

CDR3 loop: CASSKRQGSNEKLFF. DNA for the CDR3: TGTGCCAGCAGCAAACGACAGGGGTCTAATGAAAAACTGTTTTTT. V is TRBV21-1 and J is TRBJ1-4; the table gives TRBD1 as D, unverified against the DNA. TRBV21-1 counts as a pseudogene. CDR3 length: 15 amino acids.

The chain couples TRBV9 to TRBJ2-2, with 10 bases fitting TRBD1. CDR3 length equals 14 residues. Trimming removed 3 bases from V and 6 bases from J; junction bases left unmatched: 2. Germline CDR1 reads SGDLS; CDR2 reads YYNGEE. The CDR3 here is CASSGTGGAGELFF. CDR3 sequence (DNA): TGTGCCAGCAGCGGGACAGGGGGGGCCGGGGAGCTGTTTTTT. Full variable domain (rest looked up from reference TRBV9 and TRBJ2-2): DSGVTQTPKHLITATGQRVTLRCSPRSGDLSVYWYQQSLDQGLQFLIQYYNGEERAKGNILERFSAQQFPDLHSELNLSSLELGDSALYFCASSGTGGAGELFFGEGSRLTVL.

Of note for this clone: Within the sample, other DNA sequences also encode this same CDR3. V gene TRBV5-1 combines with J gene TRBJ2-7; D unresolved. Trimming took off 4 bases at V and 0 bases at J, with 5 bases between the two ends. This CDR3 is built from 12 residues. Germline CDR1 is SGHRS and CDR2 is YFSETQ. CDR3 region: CASSPNSYEQYF. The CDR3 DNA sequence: TGCGCCAGCAGCCCCAACTCCTACGAGCAGTACTTC.

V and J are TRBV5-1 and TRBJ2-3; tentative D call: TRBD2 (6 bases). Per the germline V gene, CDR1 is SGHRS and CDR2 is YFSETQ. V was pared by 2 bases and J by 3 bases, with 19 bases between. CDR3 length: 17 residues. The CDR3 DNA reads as TGCGCCAGCAGCTTTTCCCATCGGGGGATTGGAACAGATACGCAGTATTTT. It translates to CASSFSHRGIGTDTQYF. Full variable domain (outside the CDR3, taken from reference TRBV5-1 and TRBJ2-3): KAGVTQTPRYLIKTRGQQVTLSCSPISGHRSVSWYQQTPGQGLQFLFEYFSETQRNKGNFPGRFSGRQFSNSRSEMNVSTLELGDSALYLCASSFSHRGIGTDTQYFGPGTRLTVL.

CDR3 region: CASSLGTGAYEQYF. CDR3 in DNA: TGTGCCAGCTCTTTAGGGACAGGGGCTTACGAGCAGTACTTC. This chain connects TRBV7-9 to TRBJ2-7, with TRBD1 matching 10 bases. With V trimmed by 8 bases and J by 4 bases, 8 bases remained unmatched. The CDR3 runs 14 residues. CDR1 is SEHNR, CDR2 FQNEAQ, per germline (reference sequence).

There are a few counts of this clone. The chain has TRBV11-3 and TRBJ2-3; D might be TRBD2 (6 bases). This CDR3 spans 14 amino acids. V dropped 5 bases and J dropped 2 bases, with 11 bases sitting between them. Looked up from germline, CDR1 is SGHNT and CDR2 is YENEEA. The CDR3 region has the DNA TGTGCCAGCAGCCCTGGGACTTTCACAGATACGCAGTATTTT. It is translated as CASSPGTFTDTQYF.

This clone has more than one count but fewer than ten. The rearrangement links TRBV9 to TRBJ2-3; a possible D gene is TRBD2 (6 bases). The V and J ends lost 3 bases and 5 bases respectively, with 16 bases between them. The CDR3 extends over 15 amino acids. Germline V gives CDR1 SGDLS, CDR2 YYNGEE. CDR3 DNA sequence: TGTGCCAGCAGCGCCGGACTATCAACGATAGATACGCAGTATTTT. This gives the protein CASSAGLSTIDTQYF. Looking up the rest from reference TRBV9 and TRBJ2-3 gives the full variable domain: DSGVTQTPKHLITATGQRVTLRCSPRSGDLSVYWYQQSLDQGLQFLIQYYNGEERAKGNILERFSAQQFPDLHSELNLSSLELGDSALYFCASSAGLSTIDTQYFGPGTRLTVL.

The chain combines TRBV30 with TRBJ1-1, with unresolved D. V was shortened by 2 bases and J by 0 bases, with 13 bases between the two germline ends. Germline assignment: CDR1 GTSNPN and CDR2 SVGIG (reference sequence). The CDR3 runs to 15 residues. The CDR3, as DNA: TGTGCCTGGAGTCCCTTCTTGACACTGAACACTGAAGCTTTCTTT. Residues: CAWSPFLTLNTEAFF.

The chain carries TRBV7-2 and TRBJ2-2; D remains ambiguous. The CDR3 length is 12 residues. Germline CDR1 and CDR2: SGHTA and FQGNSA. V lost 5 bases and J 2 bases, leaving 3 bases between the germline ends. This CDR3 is CASSPNTGELFF. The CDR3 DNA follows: TGTGCCAGCAGCCCTAACACCGGGGAGCTGTTTTTT.

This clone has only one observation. This CDR3 reads CASSEQDTDTQYF. CDR3 nucleotides: TGTGCCAGCAGTGAACAGGACACAGATACGCAGTATTTT. The rearrangement joins TRBV2 to TRBJ2-3; no clear D. CDR3 length: 13 amino acids. Germline CDR1 and CDR2: SNHLY and FYNNEI. The V end was cut by 2 bases, the J end by 2 bases, with 5 bases between.

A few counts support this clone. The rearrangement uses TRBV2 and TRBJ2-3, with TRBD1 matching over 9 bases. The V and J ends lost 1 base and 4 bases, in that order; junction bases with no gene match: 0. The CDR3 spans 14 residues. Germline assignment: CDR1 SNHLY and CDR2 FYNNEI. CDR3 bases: TGTGCCAGCAGTGAAGGACAGGGGGCAGATACGCAGTATTTT. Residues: CASSEGQGADTQYF.

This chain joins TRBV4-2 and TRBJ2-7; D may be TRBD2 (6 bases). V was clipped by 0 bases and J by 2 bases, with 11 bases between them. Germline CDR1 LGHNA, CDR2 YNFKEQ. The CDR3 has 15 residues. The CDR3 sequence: CASSQEAGSTYEQYF. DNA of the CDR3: TGTGCCAGCAGCCAAGAAGCCGGGAGTACCTACGAGCAGTACTTC.